These 7 T cell receptor beta chains came from one sample sequenced in a study of cytomegalovirus exposure and HLA in healthy donors. Sequencing used immunoSEQ multiplex PCR; TCRdb keeps in-frame clones, though not all of them. The profile covers about 250,000 clones, with roughly 89% appearing a single time and 2% to 3% taken by the ten largest. Input material: PBMCs. Every receptor here comes from a man younger than 35 in good health and CMV-seronegative.

The gene calls are TRBV11-2 and TRBJ1-4, with TRBD1 identical over 7 bases. This CDR3 region has 16 residues. The germline CDR1 and CDR2 sequences are SGHAT and FQNNGV. J lost 3 bases, V lost 6 bases, and 10 bases had no gene match. CDR3 DNA sequence: TGTGCCAGCAGGCCCGAAACAGGGGCGGCTAATGAAAAACTGTTTTTT. Encoded protein: CASRPETGAANEKLFF.

The chain has TRBV6-6 and TRBJ2-1; 14 bases match TRBD2. CDR1 MNHNY and CDR2 SVGAGI come from the germline V gene (reference sequence). Trimming at V came to 5 bases and at J to 12 bases, leaving 9 bases not matched to a gene. The CDR3 contains 15 residues. In nucleotides, the CDR3 is TGTGCCAGCAGTGGAGGGACTAGCGGGAGAGGAAGGCAGTTCTTC. Translation: CASSGGTSGRGRQFF.

The chain is built from TRBV29-1 and TRBJ2-5; the D is unclear. The end of the DNA aligns better with TRBJ2-7, so the J call may be wrong. The CDR3 length is 14 residues. Germline values: CDR1 SQVTM, CDR2 ANQGSEA. The CDR3 is CSVGSAASSYEQYF. The CDR3, as DNA: TGCAGCGTTGGGTCGGCAGCGAGCTCCTACGAGCAGTACTTC.

The chain joins TRBV10-3 to TRBJ2-3; perhaps TRBD1 as D (5 bases). V lost 0 bases and J lost 3, with 10 bases in between. This CDR3 contains 15 residues. Germline values: CDR1 ENHRY, CDR2 SYGVKD. CDR3 sequence reads: CAISESAGSTDTQYF. The DNA of the CDR3 is TGTGCCATCAGTGAGTCGGCAGGGTCGACAGATACGCAGTATTTT.

V gene TRBV2 combines with J gene TRBJ1-5; D is possibly TRBD1 (6 bases). With 4 bases removed from V and 0 bases from J, the gap between germline ends came to 13 bases. Germline CDR1 SNHLY, CDR2 FYNNEI. This CDR3 is 16 amino acids long. DNA for the CDR3: TGTGCCAGCAGTGGAGACAGGTCTCCTAGCAATCAGCCCCAGCATTTT. Its protein is CASSGDRSPSNQPQHF.

The chain links TRBV29-1 to TRBJ1-6; D gene uncertain. Germline V gene lookup returns CDR1 SQVTM and CDR2 ANQGSEA. V was clipped by 5 bases and J by 13 bases, with 18 bases between them. This CDR3 has 13 amino acids. The CDR3 sequence is CSVTQPQHGPLHF. DNA of the CDR3: TGCAGCGTTACCCAACCCCAACACGGGCCCCTCCACTTT.

This chain links TRBV11-2 with TRBJ1-2; D ambiguous. The germline V gene encodes CDR1 SGHAT and CDR2 FQNNGV. The V gene lost 1 base and the J gene lost 4 bases, with 16 bases spanning the gap. The CDR3 is 16 residues long. This CDR3 is CASSLGLSRAGYGYTF. The CDR3 nucleotides read TGTGCCAGCAGCTTAGGTCTTTCGCGGGCGGGCTATGGCTACACCTTC.